This T cell receptor beta chain came from a study of blood T cell repertoires in COVID-19 (dated by TCRdb to 2019 to 2021). About the investigation overall: Collaborator samples came from the United States, Italy and Spain and covered acute and convalescent phases of COVID-19. HLA class I and class II types, where available, came from metadata supplied by the sample provider rather than from assay-based typing. The prospective study material was composed of cDNA or gDNA derived from T cells, B-cell-depleted T cells, or PBMCs. Sample metadata almost always included a de-identified subject ID, COVID-19 status, age in years and sex. The repertoires were released in a freely available public database intended as a resource for research on the immune response to SARS-CoV-2. Subjects who had been exposed to COVID-19, were actively infected with it, or had recovered from it provided the deeply sampled blood TCRbeta repertoires that made up the dataset. The samples were drawn from the first 160 participants of the ongoing ImmuneRACE study and from over a thousand subjects provided by 6 global collaborators. Broad study findings and their caveats: How much clinical and demographic metadata was included differed by source and by participant, and the metadata was provided uncurated.

As to this clone: Its antigen is currently not known. No base qualities exist here, and no much larger clone lies one base off it. This CDR3 is also generated by other DNA sequences in the sample.

From cysteine to phenylalanine, the CDR3 is 11 amino acids long. Just CDR3 DNA is preserved here, 33 bases in frame from base 1. Trimming at the junction amounts to 5 bases on V and 3 bases on J, and the germline ends lie 2 bases apart. Per the germline V gene, MDHEN is the CDR1 and SYDVKM is the CDR2. TCRbeta CDR3 regions were amplified from genomic DNA by means of the immunoSEQ Assay, a bias-controlled multiplex PCR. Per the authors' processing: Within the assay, amplification of reference gene primers was used to estimate how many nucleated cells each sample contained. To quantify the absolute abundance of each unique TCRbeta CDR3 rearrangement, sequence reads were collapsed and filtered. For each sample, productive Simpson clonality was calculated as the square root of Simpson's diversity index over productive rearrangements. The table comes from immuneACCESS by way of TCRdb, which keeps in-frame sequences with V and J called. Part of the clones is missing from these tables; in studies checked, under half for an unresolved V gene and the rest for unknown reasons. That table gives V, J and clone size, and the DNA gave D and trimming. The sample table contains about 140,000 clones; only one count was recorded for over 70% of them. The ten largest account for roughly 5% of the sample.

Participants in the prospective study were aged 18 to 89 years, lived in 20 to 25 United States geographic areas, and enrolled through a virtual design. In the prospective study, participants were assigned to cohorts based on the clinical history participants reported in a screening survey and a study questionnaire. Exposed participants were defined as having been in contact with someone with a PCR-confirmed or clinician-diagnosed COVID-19 case within 2 weeks of study entry. In the prospective study, whole blood, serum and a nasopharyngeal or oropharyngeal swab were collected from each participant by mobile phlebotomists. Additional blood draws and questionnaires over an approximately two-month period could optionally be provided by prospective study participants. Prospective study blood samples were shipped either frozen or at room temperature before DNA extraction.

Sequencing input: PBMCs or T cells enriched from blood (not recorded which). The rearranged chain carries TRBV28 and TRBJ1-5; there is no confident call for the D gene. This receptor was obtained from a man in his 70s who had been exposed to COVID-19. The CDR3 reads as follows: CASSLNQPQHF. The nucleotide sequence is given as TGTGCCAGCAGTCTCAATCAGCCCCAGCATTTT.